This passage covers 13 T cell receptor beta chains from one sample sequenced in a study of blood T cell repertoires in COVID-19 (dated by TCRdb to the early 2020s). The method behind the library was the immunoSEQ multiplex PCR assay. TCRdb holds this immuneACCESS table with in-frame rearrangements only. Some clones are missing; in checked studies, unresolved V genes explain under half, and the rest has no known cause. In this sample the table shows roughly 390,000 clones, less than 85% of which occur a single time. Roughly 3.6% of the sample goes to the ten largest clones. Sequencing was performed on peripheral blood. The origin of the receptors is a woman aged 18-29 years with acute or convalescent COVID-19.

This sequence joins TRBV12-5 and TRBJ1-5, with 11 bases fitting TRBD1. J lost 11 bases, V lost 2 bases, and 8 bases had no gene match. Germline V gene data show CDR1 as LGHNT and CDR2 as FRNRAP. The CDR3 contains 15 residues. CDR3 sequence reads: CASGLTGQGAWAQHF. The DNA of the CDR3 is TGTGCTAGTGGTTTGACAGGACAGGGGGCTTGGGCCCAGCATTTT.

The genes are TRBV12-3 or TRBV12-4 and TRBJ1-1; D is possibly TRBD1 (5 bases). Trimming pared 2 bases from V and 6 bases from J, leaving 7 bases between. The CDR3 runs to 12 residues. The CDR3: CASSLWGPEAFF. The DNA of the CDR3 is TGTGCCAGCAGTTTATGGGGCCCTGAAGCTTTCTTT.

The CDR3 DNA reads TGTGCCAGCAGGCGACCGGGGGGTCCATACAATGAGCAGTTCTTC. This encodes CASRRPGGPYNEQFF. This sequence joins TRBV11-2 and TRBJ2-1; 7 bases line up with TRBD2. The ends lost 6 bases at V and 4 bases at J; junction bases unmatched: 9. This CDR3 spans 15 amino acids. CDR1 is SGHAT and CDR2 is FQNNGV in the germline V gene.

The rearrangement joins TRBV5-8 to TRBJ2-5, with D tentatively TRBD1 (7 bases). V was cut by 6 bases and J by 1 base, with 13 bases left in between. The CDR3 has 14 amino acids. Per germline, CDR1 SGHTS and CDR2 YDEGEE. In nucleotides, the CDR3 is TGTGCCAGCACCAGACAGGGAGGCCAAGAGACCCAGTACTTC. It translates to CASTRQGGQETQYF.

The chain employs TRBV5-1 and TRBJ1-3, with TRBD1 matching over 8 bases. Germline V gene data show CDR1 as SGHRS and CDR2 as YFSETQ. The CDR3 is 14 residues long. Trimming at V came to 4 bases and at J to 6 bases, leaving 6 bases not matched to a gene. The CDR3 DNA reads as TGCGCCAGCAGCGGGGGACAGGAAGTAAACACCATATATTTT. Translated: CASSGGQEVNTIYF.

This chain connects TRBV27 to TRBJ1-1; tentatively, D is TRBD1 (6 bases). Germline V lookup: CDR1 MNHEY, CDR2 SMNVEV (reference sequence). CDR3 length equals 15 residues. Deletions cut 2 bases from V and 1 base from J, with 11 bases between. CDR3 sequence: CASSLMGAANTEAFF. The CDR3, as DNA: TGTGCCAGCAGTTTAATGGGGGCCGCGAACACTGAAGCTTTCTTT.

The chain recombines TRBV10-1 with TRBJ1-1, with D possibly TRBD1 on 6 matching bases. Trimming stripped 4 bases from V and 6 bases from J, with 15 bases between. In germline, CDR1 is WNHNN, CDR2 SYGVQD (reference sequence). The CDR3 has 14 residues. The CDR3 DNA reads as TGCGCCAGCAGTGGGACAGAAAATCCCTCTGAAGCTTTCTTT. Translating gives CASSGTENPSEAFF.

A single count supports this clone. The genes are TRBV6-5 and TRBJ1-3; weak D call: TRBD1 (5 bases). CDR3 length: 13 amino acids. The germline V and J ends were trimmed by 7 bases and 4 bases, with 11 bases remaining between them. Germline assignment: CDR1 MNHEY and CDR2 SVGAGI. CDR3 bases: TGTGCCAGCAACACAGGCTTGGGAAACACCATATATTTT. Translated, it gives CASNTGLGNTIYF.

CDR3: CASSPGHYYEQYF. CDR3 coding DNA: TGTGCCAGCAGCCCGGGACATTACTACGAGCAGTACTTC. The chain links TRBV3-1 (or the pseudogene TRBV3-2) to TRBJ2-7, with D perhaps TRBD1 (6 bases). Germline assignment: CDR1 LGHDT and CDR2 YNNKEL (reference sequence). Trimming took 4 bases from V and 3 from J, leaving 10 bases between them. The CDR3 runs 13 residues.

In its sample, this clone was seen once. The chain joins TRBV10-2 to TRBJ1-6; D gene ambiguous. The CDR3 has 14 residues. V gave up 11 bases and J gave up 3 bases, with 14 bases separating them. The germline CDR1 and CDR2 sequences are WSHSY and SAAADI. CDR3 DNA sequence: TGCGCCCCCGGTGCAGCGCTCTATAATTCACCCCTCCACTTT. Its translation is CAPGAALYNSPLHF.

This clone was seen once. The chain couples TRBV27 to TRBJ2-3, with 9 bases aligning to TRBD1. The CDR3 runs to 16 residues. Germline CDR1 reads MNHEY; CDR2 reads SMNVEV (reference sequence). V shed 5 bases and J 4 bases; nucleotides not matched to a gene: 10. CDR3 nucleotides: TGTGCCAGCAGTCCCCCGGGACAGGGAAAGGCAGATACGCAGTATTTT. This translates into CASSPPGQGKADTQYF.

This chain uses TRBV29-1 with TRBJ1-4; D not resolved. V lost 3 bases and J 0 bases, leaving 14 bases between the germline ends. The CDR3 totals 16 residues. The germline gives CDR1 SQVTM, CDR2 ANQGSEA. The CDR3 DNA sequence: TGCAGCGTTGAGGAGGGAAGTTGGGCAACTAATGAAAAACTGTTTTTT. It translates to CSVEEGSWATNEKLFF. Variable domain in full (rest from reference TRBV29-1 and TRBJ1-4): SAVISQKPSRDICQRGTSLTIQCQVDSQVTMMFWYRQQPGQSLTLIATANQGSEATYESGFVIDKFPISRPNLTFSTLTVSNMSPEDSSIYLCSVEEGSWATNEKLFFGSGTQLSVL.

For the CDR3, the DNA is TGTGCCAGTAGTATGTTGGGAGAGGTGGATCAGCCCCAGCATTTT. It translates to CASSMLGEVDQPQHF. The chain recombines TRBV19 with TRBJ1-5; D is undetermined. The germline gives CDR1 LNHDA, CDR2 SQIVND (reference sequence). The V gene lost 3 bases and the J gene lost 5 bases, with 14 bases spanning the gap. CDR3 length: 15 residues.